The 15 T cell receptor beta chains given below trace back to one sample, sequenced in a study of early T cells in non-severe SARS-CoV-2 infection. TCRdb redid the calling of the 5' RACE reads with MiXCR, one entry per CDR3 protein. This repertoire shows approximately 98,000 distinct CDR3 sequences, around 10% found once; its top ten account for less than 3.5%. Sample: whole blood. These receptors were collected from an adult who was a healthcare worker with PCR-confirmed SARS-CoV-2 infection or an uninfected control (not recorded which).

V usage is TRBV21-1 and J usage is TRBJ2-1. TRBV21-1 is classified as a pseudogene. This CDR3 is built from 16 residues. The CDR3 loop is CASSKETSSSYNEQFF. The CDR3 DNA follows: TGTGCCAGCAGCAAAGAAACGTCTAGCTCCTACAATGAGCAGTTCTTC.

The genes are TRBV6-5 and TRBJ2-5; D is undetermined. The V end was cut by 4 bases, the J end by 0 bases, with 6 bases between. The CDR3 is 13 amino acids. Germline CDR1 is MNHEY and CDR2 is SVGAGI. CDR3 in DNA: TGTGCCAGCAGTTGGATGTACCAAGAGACCCAGTACTTC. Translating gives CASSWMYQETQYF.

The chain employs TRBV14 and TRBJ1-5; 8 bases are a match to TRBD1. J lost 3 bases, V lost 4 bases, and 5 bases had no gene match. This CDR3 comprises 15 residues. Germline values: CDR1 SGHDN, CDR2 FVKESK. The CDR3 sequence: CASSRTGLVNQPQHF. As DNA, the CDR3 is TGTGCCAGCAGCCGGACAGGGTTAGTCAATCAGCCCCAGCATTTT.

This clonotype turned up a few times. V gene TRBV6-6 combines with J gene TRBJ2-7; maybe TRBD1 (5 bases). This CDR3 is built from 15 residues. V was shortened by 0 bases and J by 4 bases, with 13 bases between the two germline ends. CDR1 and CDR2 from the germline V gene are MNHNY and SVGAGI (reference sequence). DNA for the CDR3: TGTGCCAGCAGTTACTCGGCCAGGGCCCCGTACGAGCAGTACTTC. This sequence encodes CASSYSARAPYEQYF.

In this sample, this clonotype turned up many times. The J gene is TRBJ1-5, the V gene TRBV28; no clear D gene. The CDR3 length is 13 residues. V lost 6 bases, J lost 7 bases, and 13 bases lay in between. In germline, CDR1 is MDHEN, CDR2 SYDVKM. The CDR3 DNA follows: TGTGCCAGCAGCTCTATGGGAAGGCAGCCCCAGCATTTT. It codes for CASSSMGRQPQHF.

The V and J genes are TRBV7-9 and TRBJ1-1; D not certain. Germline values: CDR1 SEHNR, CDR2 FQNEAQ (reference sequence). The CDR3 contains 14 residues. Deletions cut 4 bases from V and 4 bases from J, with 13 bases between. CDR3 residues: CASSSTYSGTEAFF. The CDR3 bases are TGTGCCAGCAGCTCGACCTACTCAGGCACTGAAGCTTTCTTT.

This clonotype has more than one count but fewer than ten. The rearrangement joins TRBV19 to TRBJ1-5; possible D gene TRBD1, 5 bases. CDR1 is LNHDA, CDR2 SQIVND, per germline (reference sequence). V gave up 3 bases and J gave up 2 bases, with 11 bases separating them. The CDR3 spans 15 residues. The CDR3 loop reads CASSIRGYGNQPQHF. The CDR3 DNA sequence: TGTGCCAGTAGTATTAGGGGATATGGCAATCAGCCCCAGCATTTT.

The V and J genes are TRBV5-1 and TRBJ1-1, with D unclear. CDR3 length: 16 residues. V was pared by 4 bases and J by 0 bases, with 16 bases between. CDR1 is SGHRS, CDR2 YFSETQ, per germline. The CDR3 region has the DNA TGCGCCAGCAGCCTAGCCCCCAGAGGGTTGAACACTGAAGCTTTCTTT. This codes for CASSLAPRGLNTEAFF.

Only a few counts were recorded for this clonotype. The CDR3 protein is CASSTRGKDTQYF. The CDR3 bases are TGTGCCAGCAGCACCAGGGGAAAAGATACGCAGTATTTT. The chain combines TRBV7-9 with TRBJ2-3, with a tentative D call TRBD1 (6 bases). CDR3 size: 13 residues. Germline CDR1 SEHNR, CDR2 FQNEAQ (reference sequence). Trimming cost V 5 bases and J 5 bases, with 11 bases left between them.

This clonotype was observed a few times. V usage is TRBV7-8 and J usage is TRBJ1-2; unclear D gene. Germline CDR1 SGHVS, CDR2 FQNEAQ. The CDR3 sequence is 15 residues long. V was clipped by 1 base and J by 8 bases, with 17 bases between them. The CDR3 protein is CASSLGGGLVGGYTF. CDR3 sequence (DNA): TGTGCCAGCAGCTTAGGGGGAGGGCTTGTTGGAGGCTACACCTTC.

This clonotype came up a few times. The chain carries TRBV27 and TRBJ2-1, with 13 bases aligning to TRBD2. This CDR3 spans 17 amino acids. Germline V gene sequence: CDR1 MNHEY, CDR2 SMNVEV (reference sequence). The V and J ends lost 5 bases and 4 bases, in that order; junction bases with no gene match: 8. The CDR3 reads CASSPTTSGRYYNEQFF. Here the CDR3 DNA reads TGTGCCAGCAGTCCGACGACTAGCGGGAGGTATTACAATGAGCAGTTCTTC.

This clonotype was observed at least ten times. This chain connects TRBV24-1 to TRBJ1-1; D not resolved. Germline CDR1 is KGHDR and CDR2 is SFDVKD. Trimming removed 7 bases from V and 1 base from J, with 9 bases in between. This CDR3 is 13 amino acids long. This chain's CDR3 is CATRDAGNTEAFF. The CDR3 nucleotides are TGTGCCACCAGGGATGCGGGGAACACTGAAGCTTTCTTT.

This clonotype appeared many times. The chain couples TRBV7-8 to TRBJ2-1; 7 bases match TRBD2. The V gene end was trimmed by 3 bases and the J gene end by 15 bases; junction bases not matched to a gene: 11. Germline CDR1 is SGHVS and CDR2 is FQNEAQ. This CDR3 is 13 amino acids long. The CDR3 DNA sequence: TGTGCCAGCAGCTTGACCCCCGCAGGCGGGGGGTTCTTC. Encoded protein: CASSLTPAGGGFF.

This clonotype was observed a few times. The chain uses TRBV29-1 and TRBJ2-2, with D possibly being TRBD1 (7 bases). CDR1 and CDR2 from the germline V gene are SQVTM and ANQGSEA. The V gene lost 6 bases and the J gene lost 5 bases, with 16 bases spanning the gap. This CDR3 region has 14 residues. CDR3 region: CSVGNRGGTGELFF. CDR3 bases: TGCAGCGTCGGAAACAGGGGAGGAACCGGGGAGCTGTTTTTT.

J is TRBJ1-2 and V is TRBV20-1; D is unresolved. Looked up from germline, CDR1 is DFQATT and CDR2 is SNEGSKA (reference sequence). The V end was cut by 3 bases, the J end by 4 bases, with 15 bases between. CDR3 size: 14 residues. For the CDR3, the DNA is TGCAGTGCTAGGGTCGACGGATCGATCTATGGCTACACCTTC. Translated: CSARVDGSIYGYTF.